These 15 T cell receptor beta chains were sequenced from one sample in a study of T cells in Graves' hyperthyroidism and ophthalmopathy. Regions amplified from RNA transcripts were the TCR beta CDR3 regions. The primer set for the first-round RT-PCR of the TCR CDR3 was HTBI. Using its own MiXCR run on the multiplex PCR reads, TCRdb lists one record per CDR3 protein. The sample yields around 490,000 distinct CDR3 sequences, 15% to 20% seen once. The sequenced sample consisted of blood. The receptor set was obtained from a man aged 35 to 55 with Graves' ophthalmopathy.

The V call is TRBV6-2 or TRBV6-3, the J call TRBJ1-1; D might be TRBD1 (5 bases). CDR1 is MNHEY, CDR2 SVGEGT, per germline. The CDR3 loop spans 15 amino acids. V lost 5 bases to trimming and J lost 11 bases, with 24 bases between them. Written as DNA, the CDR3 is TGTGCCAGCAGTGTGGACTGGGGCTCGACCGCCGCCGCTTTCTTT. Amino acids: CASSVDWGSTAAAFF.

This clonotype turned up a few times. V usage is TRBV7-2 and J usage is TRBJ2-7; 9 nucleotides align to TRBD2. The ends lost 3 bases at V and 4 bases at J; junction bases unmatched: 10. The CDR3 covers 16 residues. The germline CDR1 and CDR2 sequences are SGHTA and FQGNSA. In DNA, the CDR3 is TGTGCCAGCAGCTTCCTTCCGGGACTAGCTGATTACGAGCAGTACTTC. Its protein product is CASSFLPGLADYEQYF.

The chain links TRBV7-8 to TRBJ2-7; D is unresolved. Germline lookup yields CDR1 SGHVS and CDR2 FQNEAQ. The CDR3 length is 14 residues. V was clipped by 1 base and J by 2 bases, with 9 bases between them. The CDR3 bases are TGTGCCAGCAGCTTAGTGCAGCGTCCCTACGAGCAGTACTTC. This encodes CASSLVQRPYEQYF.

This clonotype was counted between two and nine times. The chain carries TRBV28 and TRBJ1-1; D remains unclear. From germline, CDR1 is MDHEN and CDR2 SYDVKM. The CDR3 totals 13 residues. Trimming pared 6 bases from V and 1 base from J, leaving 9 bases between. The DNA of the CDR3 is TGTGCCAGCAGAGAGCTTCGGAACACTGAAGCTTTCTTT. Translating it yields CASRELRNTEAFF.

The chain couples TRBV13 to TRBJ1-2; TRBD1 aligns across 9 bases. Trimming cost V 5 bases and J 6 bases; bases outside gene matches: 4. Per germline, CDR1 PRHDT and CDR2 FYEKMQ (reference sequence). The CDR3 length is 13 residues. The chain's CDR3 is CASSMHRGHGYTF. Here the CDR3 DNA reads TGTGCCAGCAGCATGCACAGGGGGCATGGCTACACCTTC.

This clonotype occurred a few times. V usage is TRBV6-1 and J usage is TRBJ2-7; weak D call: TRBD2 (5 bases). Germline CDR1 is MNHNS and CDR2 is SASEGT. V was cut by 6 bases and J by 2 bases, with 11 bases left in between. CDR3 size: 13 residues. For the CDR3, the DNA is TGTGCCAGCAGACCGACTAATACCTACGAGCAGTACTTC. Residues: CASRPTNTYEQYF.

The chain couples TRBV9 to TRBJ2-3; D not resolved. CDR1 is SGDLS, CDR2 YYNGEE, per germline. V was cut by 4 bases and J by 3 bases, with 9 bases left in between. The CDR3 extends over 13 amino acids. The CDR3 region has the DNA TGTGCCAGCAGCCCCGGGTGGACAGATACGCAGTATTTT. It codes for CASSPGWTDTQYF.

This clonotype showed up just a few times. V gene TRBV18 combines with J gene TRBJ1-1; D gene unclear. Deletions cut 6 bases from V and 4 bases from J, with 15 bases between. Germline lookup yields CDR1 KGHSH and CDR2 LQKENI. This CDR3 has 14 residues. The CDR3 here is CASSLGSSSTEAFF. As DNA, the CDR3 is TGTGCCAGCTCCCTCGGGTCGTCAAGCACTGAAGCTTTCTTT. Based on the CDR3 plus reference TRBV18 and TRBJ1-1, the full variable domain is NAGVMQNPRHLVRRRGQEARLRCSPMKGHSHVYWYRQLPEEGLKFMVYLQKENIIDESGMPKERFSAEFPKEGPSILRIQQVVRGDSAAYFCASSLGSSSTEAFFGQGTRLTVV.

This clonotype has more than one count but fewer than ten. The chain has TRBV13 and TRBJ2-7; D is undetermined. The germline gives CDR1 PRHDT, CDR2 FYEKMQ (reference sequence). The CDR3 covers 14 residues. Trimming took 7 bases from V and 3 from J, leaving 16 bases between them. The CDR3 DNA is TGTGCCAGCACCACGGAGTCGGGCAACTACGAGCAGTACTTC. Translating gives CASTTESGNYEQYF.

This clonotype has only a few counts. DNA of the CDR3: TGTGCCAGCAAACAGGCCTTGAACACTGAAGCTTTCTTT. It codes for CASKQALNTEAFF. J is TRBJ1-1 and V is TRBV6-1, with D tentatively TRBD1 (5 bases). CDR3 length equals 13 residues. Germline V gene lookup returns CDR1 MNHNS and CDR2 SASEGT. Between the trimmed V and J ends, which lost 7 bases and 0 bases, there was a span of 9 bases.

This clonotype was detected only a few times. The gene calls are TRBV29-1 and TRBJ2-1, with TRBD2 matching over 13 bases. The V gene's germline CDR1 is SQVTM and CDR2 ANQGSEA. The trim removed 5 bases at V and 3 bases at J, leaving 4 bases unmatched. The CDR3 consists of 15 residues. Written as DNA, the CDR3 is TGCAGCGTTTCCCGGACTAGCGGGAGCTACAATGAGCAGTTCTTC. Translating it yields CSVSRTSGSYNEQFF.

The V and J genes are TRBV5-6 and TRBJ2-2; D assignment may be TRBD1 or TRBD2 (6 bases each). The V end was cut by 3 bases, the J end by 3 bases, with 12 bases between. Germline V gene sequence: CDR1 SGHDT, CDR2 YYEEEE. The CDR3 has 15 amino acids. The CDR3 is CASSWRGRHTGELFF. CDR3 bases: TGTGCCAGCAGCTGGAGGGGGAGACACACCGGGGAGCTGTTTTTT.

This clonotype has at least ten counts. The rearrangement links TRBV6-1 to TRBJ2-2, with 7 bases that match TRBD1. The junction had 1 base not matched to a gene; V was cut back by 6 bases and J by 0 bases. Germline assignment: CDR1 MNHNS and CDR2 SASEGT. The CDR3 spans 14 residues. The CDR3 protein is CASRGTANTGELFF. CDR3 bases: TGTGCCAGCAGGGGGACAGCGAACACCGGGGAGCTGTTTTTT.

Ten or more counts support this clonotype. This chain links TRBV20-1 with TRBJ2-2; D may correspond to TRBD1 or TRBD2 (6 bases each). CDR1 and CDR2 (germline): DFQATT, SNEGSKA (reference sequence). This CDR3 region has 13 residues. Between the trimmed V and J ends, which lost 5 bases and 4 bases, there was a span of 11 bases. In DNA, the CDR3 is TGCAGTGCTCGAGGGGGAGGCACCGGGGAGCTGTTTTTT. Amino acid sequence: CSARGGGTGELFF.

The chain couples TRBV5-5 to TRBJ2-2; D not resolved. The CDR3 extends over 19 amino acids. With 4 bases removed from V and 2 bases from J, the gap between germline ends came to 24 bases. From germline, CDR1 is SGHKS and CDR2 YYEKEE (reference sequence). DNA of the CDR3: TGTGCCAGCAGCCCAGGAAGTCTTGGTGTTAGTCTCAACACCGGGGAGCTGTTTTTT. Amino acids: CASSPGSLGVSLNTGELFF.